These 27 T cell receptor beta chains originate from one sample sequenced in a study of CD4 and CD8 cells across lung adenocarcinoma regions. TCRdb processed the PCR reads anew with MiXCR; each CDR3 protein has one entry. The sample includes roughly 17,000 distinct CDR3 sequences, roughly 50% of them seen just once. The sample consisted of CD8+ T cells from the center of a lung tumor. All receptors come from a female donor with lung adenocarcinoma. The CD4 and CD8 labels of this study may be unreliable.

The V and J genes are TRBV6-1 and TRBJ2-1; 10 bases align to TRBD1. The CDR3 runs to 15 residues. The V and J ends lost 6 bases and 5 bases, in that order; junction bases with no gene match: 7. Germline V gives CDR1 MNHNS, CDR2 SASEGT. The CDR3 DNA sequence: TGTGCCAGCAGAATCACGGGACAGGGGAACAATGAGCAGTTCTTC. It encodes CASRITGQGNNEQFF.

This chain joins TRBV6-1 and TRBJ2-4; the D is unclear. Germline CDR1 is MNHNS and CDR2 is SASEGT. Trimming removed 4 bases from V and 2 bases from J, with 18 bases in between. The CDR3 totals 17 residues. Here the CDR3 reads CASSAAGRARTKNIQYF. DNA of the CDR3: TGTGCCAGCAGTGCAGCCGGACGAGCTAGGACCAAAAACATTCAGTACTTC.

This sequence joins TRBV6-1 and TRBJ1-1; D not resolved. The CDR3 is 12 residues long. Per the germline V gene, CDR1 is MNHNS and CDR2 is SASEGT. The V and J ends lost 5 bases and 9 bases respectively, with 13 bases between them. The CDR3 DNA reads TGTGCCAGCAGTCAAGGGAGGGTCAAAGCTTTCTTT. Residues: CASSQGRVKAFF.

This clonotype was found many times. The chain employs TRBV7-6 and TRBJ2-3; possible D gene TRBD1, 5 bases. The CDR3 has 13 amino acids. Germline loops: CDR1 SGHVS, CDR2 FNYEAQ. The V gene lost 5 bases and the J gene lost 5 bases, with 11 bases spanning the gap. DNA of the CDR3: TGTGCCAGCAGCCCCGGACACGTAGATACGCAGTATTTT. Its protein is CASSPGHVDTQYF.

The V call is TRBV30, the J call TRBJ2-1; D gene ambiguous. The germline gives CDR1 GTSNPN, CDR2 SVGIG (reference sequence). CDR3 length: 15 amino acids. Trimming took off 3 bases at V and 8 bases at J, with 20 bases between the two ends. CDR3 DNA sequence: TGTGCCTGGAGGGGTTTTGAGTTAGGGTACCATGAGCAGTTCTTC. The encoded protein is CAWRGFELGYHEQFF. The complete variable domain, with remaining parts taken from reference TRBV30 and TRBJ2-1, reads SQTIHQWPATLVQPVGSPLSLECTVEGTSNPNLYWYRQAAGRGLQLLFYSVGIGQISSEVPQNLSASRPQDRQFILSSKKLLLSDSGFYLCAWRGFELGYHEQFFGPGTRLTVL.

J is TRBJ2-4 and V is TRBV6-1; possible D gene TRBD2, 6 bases. The CDR3 sequence is 17 residues long. The V gene's germline CDR1 is MNHNS and CDR2 SASEGT. V lost 9 bases, J lost 13 bases, and 34 bases lay in between. The DNA for the CDR3 is TGTGCCAGTTGTGCGGGACTCGCAGGGCGTGACCAAGGGTCCCAGTACTTC. Its translation is CASCAGLAGRDQGSQYF.

Comments on this clonotype: An end of the junction differs from the germline gene, which may be a read error. This CDR3 is CAGGPGGGDPETQYF. The CDR3 DNA reads TGTGCCGGGGGGCCGGGGGGGGGGGACCCAGAGACGCAGTATTTC. The chain carries TRBV10-3 and TRBJ2-3, with 8 bases lining up with TRBD2. Germline-derived CDR1 and CDR2 are ENHRY and SYGVKD. CDR3 length: 15 amino acids.

The rearrangement joins TRBV6-2 or TRBV6-3 to TRBJ2-5; D ambiguous. Germline V gives CDR1 MNHEY, CDR2 SVGEGT. Trimming left V 5 bases short and J 3 bases short, with 13 bases between. CDR3 length: 14 residues. The CDR3, as DNA: TGTGCCAGCAGTCTCGACAATATAGAAGAGACCCAGTACTTC. Protein sequence: CASSLDNIEETQYF.

This clonotype was recorded at least ten times. CDR3 nucleotides: TGTGCCTGGAGTGTTCAGAATCCCGGGGAGCTGTTTTTT. It codes for CAWSVQNPGELFF. This sequence joins TRBV30 and TRBJ2-2; D is undetermined. The CDR3 spans 13 residues. Germline CDR1 is GTSNPN and CDR2 is SVGIG (reference sequence). V lost 0 bases and J lost 6, with 8 bases in between.

The gene calls are TRBV27 and TRBJ2-2, with 7 positions matching TRBD1. CDR1 and CDR2 from the germline V gene are MNHEY and SMNVEV (reference sequence). The V and J ends lost 6 bases and 0 bases, in that order; junction bases with no gene match: 10. This CDR3 is 17 amino acids long. The CDR3 is CASSLRTGESNTGELFF. DNA of the CDR3: TGTGCCAGCAGCCTCCGGACAGGTGAATCGAACACCGGGGAGCTGTTTTTT.

Turning to this clonotype: At one boundary the junction diverges from the germline segment, which might be a read error. The chain carries TRBV4-1 and TRBJ2-5, with 9 bases that match TRBD2. The germline CDR1 and CDR2 sequences are MGHRA and YSYEKL. The length of the CDR3 is 18 residues. CDR3 in amino acids: CASSQAGRGGGDPETQYF. CDR3 nucleotide sequence: TGCGCCAGCAGTCAAGCGGGGCGGGGGGGCGGAGACCCAGAGACGCAGTACTTC.

This clonotype is medium-sized (0.01 to 0.1%) in the sample. This chain links TRBV6-1 with TRBJ2-5; 7 nucleotides match TRBD1. The CDR3 has 19 amino acids. Germline assignment: CDR1 MNHNS and CDR2 SASEGT. The V gene end was trimmed by 0 bases and the J gene end by 1 base; junction bases not matched to a gene: 14. Written as DNA, the CDR3 is TGTGCCAGCAGTGAAGCGCGAGGTAACAGGGGCCTAGCCCAAGAGACCCAGTACTTC. Translating gives CASSEARGNRGLAQETQYF.

The chain has TRBV27 and TRBJ2-4, with D possibly being TRBD1 or TRBD2 (5 bases each). This CDR3 has 15 residues. Germline assignment: CDR1 MNHEY and CDR2 SMNVEV (reference sequence). V gave up 3 bases and J gave up 13 bases, with 22 bases separating them. The CDR3 reads CASSLGRVATDTQYF. The CDR3 DNA is TGTGCCAGCAGTTTGGGGCGGGTGGCCACAGATACGCAGTACTTC.

The J gene is TRBJ2-3, the V gene TRBV7-2; D is perhaps TRBD2 (7 bases). Per the germline V gene, CDR1 is SGHTA and CDR2 is FQGNSA. The CDR3 length is 14 residues. Trimming left V 5 bases short and J 4 bases short, with 13 bases between. The CDR3 protein is CASSRGGAADTQYF. The CDR3 DNA is TGTGCCAGCAGCCGAGGGGGGGCGGCAGATACGCAGTATTTT.

In regard to this clonotype: A much larger clone differs by one base, so this may be a read error. The rearrangement uses TRBV6-5 and TRBJ2-1, with 8 nucleotides matching TRBD1. This CDR3 has 15 residues. CDR1 is MNHEY, CDR2 SVGAGI, per germline. CDR3 in DNA: TGTGTCAGCAATAACTATGGACAGGGAATAGAGACCCAGTTCTTC. It yields the protein CVSNNYGQGIETQFF.

This clonotype was seen a handful of times. This chain joins TRBV6-5 and TRBJ2-7; the D gene is possibly TRBD1 (6 bases). This CDR3 has 15 residues. Germline V lookup: CDR1 MNHEY, CDR2 SVGAGI. V dropped 4 bases and J dropped 3 bases, with 16 bases sitting between them. The CDR3 DNA is TGTGCCAGCAGTTCAGACTCCGGACAGATCTACGAGCAGTACTTC. It specifies CASSSDSGQIYEQYF.

This clonotype was counted once. The chain carries TRBV6-1 and TRBJ2-3, with D unclear. V lost 5 bases and J 4 bases, leaving 4 bases between the germline ends. The germline gives CDR1 MNHNS, CDR2 SASEGT. The CDR3 loop spans 11 amino acids. The CDR3 reads CASSPSDTQYF. For the CDR3, the DNA is TGTGCCAGCAGTCCCTCAGATACGCAGTATTTT.

This clonotype occurred many times. This chain links TRBV6-4 with TRBJ2-5; TRBD1 agrees at 8 bases. The J call may be faulty, since TRBJ2-7 better matches the DNA end. This CDR3 spans 13 amino acids. Germline loops: CDR1 MRHNA, CDR2 SNTAGT. CDR3 in amino acids: CASSPTTGGEQYF. The CDR3 DNA follows: TGTGCCAGCAGCCCAACTACAGGGGGCGAGCAGTACTTC.

The chain joins TRBV4-1 to TRBJ2-4, with 10 nucleotides matching TRBD2. Germline values: CDR1 MGHRA, CDR2 YSYEKL. The CDR3 runs 22 residues. The V gene end was trimmed by 0 bases and the J gene end by 13 bases; junction bases not matched to a gene: 30. The chain's CDR3 is CASSQDAPGRAGGRGATNMQYF. In DNA, the CDR3 is TGCGCCAGCAGCCAAGATGCGCCGGGACGAGCGGGGGGGCGGGGAGCCACAAATATGCAGTACTTC.

The rearrangement uses TRBV6-1 and TRBJ2-4, with TRBD2 matching over 8 bases. The CDR3 sequence is 16 residues long. Per the germline V gene, CDR1 is MNHNS and CDR2 is SASEGT. V lost 8 bases, J lost 10 bases, and 19 bases stayed unmatched. In nucleotides, the CDR3 is TGTGCCAGCCGGAACCCGGGGGGGGCGGTCAAAGATATTCAGTACTTC. Protein sequence: CASRNPGGAVKDIQYF.

This clonotype was seen at least ten times. The chain recombines TRBV30 with TRBJ1-2, with a tentative D call TRBD1 (6 bases). Germline V lookup: CDR1 GTSNPN, CDR2 SVGIG (reference sequence). V was cut by 2 bases and J by 0 bases, with 13 bases left in between. There are 15 residues in the CDR3. Here the CDR3 DNA reads TGTGCCTGGAGTCTCGGGGGGCCAGCTAACTATGGCTACACCTTC. Its protein is CAWSLGGPANYGYTF.

The V and J genes are TRBV11-3 and TRBJ2-2, with 8 bases aligning to TRBD1. This CDR3 has 13 amino acids. From germline, CDR1 is SGHNT and CDR2 YENEEA. V shed 7 bases and J 6 bases; nucleotides not matched to a gene: 4. The CDR3 nucleotides read TGTGCCAGCACGGACAGGGAATCCGGGGAGCTGTTTTTT. Translating it yields CASTDRESGELFF.

This clonotype was recorded a few times. The chain has TRBV4-1 and TRBJ2-1; D gene unclear. The J call may not be correct, given that the DNA end is closer to TRBJ2-5. The CDR3 is made up of 14 amino acids. CDR1 and CDR2 (germline): MGHRA, YSYEKL. The chain's CDR3 is CASSQGLGEETQYF. Here the CDR3 DNA reads TGCGCCAGCAGCCAAGGGCTCGGAGAAGAGACCCAGTACTTC.

In its sample, this clonotype was seen many times. At one end, the junction sequence differs from germline, possibly due to a read error. The CDR3 region has the DNA TGTGCCAGCGGTTATGTGGGCTATGGCTACACCTTC. This gives the protein CASGYVGYGYTF. V and J are TRBV6-5 and TRBJ1-2; D uncertain. The CDR3 has 12 residues. The germline gives CDR1 MNHEY, CDR2 SVGAGI.

This clonotype was found many times. The J gene is TRBJ2-2, the V gene TRBV6-1; D not certain. Germline V lookup: CDR1 MNHNS, CDR2 SASEGT. V lost 7 bases, J lost 6 bases, and 12 bases lay in between. The CDR3 totals 13 residues. In nucleotides, the CDR3 is TGTGCCAGCATTGACACCTTGGCCGGGGAGCTGTTTTTT. Translating gives CASIDTLAGELFF.

The genes are TRBV6-5 and TRBJ2-3; D is undetermined. Trimming cost V 1 base and J 1 base, with 3 bases left between them. The CDR3 runs 13 residues. CDR1 is MNHEY, CDR2 SVGAGI, per germline. The CDR3 DNA sequence: TGTGCCAGCAGTTACTTCCGCACAGATACGCAGTATTTT. Its translation is CASSYFRTDTQYF.

To note about this clonotype: The junction departs from germline at one end; a sequencing error may be responsible. This rearrangement joins TRBV4-1 to TRBJ2-4, with D possibly being TRBD1 or TRBD2 (5 bases each). There are 15 residues in the CDR3. Germline V gene data show CDR1 as MGHRA and CDR2 as YSYEKL. CDR3 sequence (DNA): TGCGGCAGCAGCCCGGGGCTGAGAGCCACAGACACGCAGTACTTC. Encoded protein: CGSSPGLRATDTQYF.